This is a list of T cell receptor beta chains from one sample in a study of human T cells and chemical hapten exposure. Each CDR3 protein gets one entry after TCRdb re-called the RACE reads with MiXCR. The sample shows tens of thousands of distinct CDR3 sequences, about 10% of them seen only once. Material: whole blood, obtained in connection with sensitization to the hapten diphenylcyclopropenone (DPC). The receptors were gathered from a man between 40 and 49 years old with alopecia areata. Some clones in this sample may be carry-over from other donors' samples. The CDR3 runs from the conserved cysteine through the conserved F or W. Each record gives: V gene, clone size, CDR3 protein. Clone sizes are given selectively: once, few, many, or a class where the clone is expanded.

V: TRBV20-1
size: .
CDR3: CSATPVSSGREQKQFF

V: TRBV10-3
size: many
CDR3: CAISEIPRTGGRGYTF

V: TRBV5-1
size: .
CDR3: CASSLDGRPQETQYF

V: TRBV4-1
size: few
CDR3: CASSQGNTGEAQGIQYF

V: TRBV20-1
size: few
CDR3: CSALSGTSGGDNEQFF

V: TRBV5-6
size: many
CDR3: CASIEYSGANVLTF

V: TRBV7-3
size: few
CDR3: CASSLGPSIETQYF

V: TRBV7-8
size: few
CDR3: CASSLEGGGHRADTQYF

V: TRBV5-1
size: few
CDR3: CASSLQENTEAFF

V: TRBV3-1
size: many
CDR3: CASSPPTGPNTEAFF

V: TRBV10-3
size: many
CDR3: CAISESTTGTYGYTF

V: TRBV4-3
size: many
CDR3: CASSQDRQFYSPLHF

V: TRBV10-3
size: .
CDR3: CAIIPHIDRNTEAFF

V: TRBV27
size: few
CDR3: CASSSDSTDTQYF

V: TRBV7-2
size: many
CDR3: CASSLGLGTEAFF

V: TRBV6-2/TRBV6-3
size: many
CDR3: CASSVVTGSDEQFF

V: TRBV7-8
size: few
CDR3: CASSLEAGNTEAFF

V: TRBV5-1
size: .
CDR3: CASRRDLTNTGELFF

V: TRBV29-1
size: few
CDR3: CSVTEGRTDTQYF

V: TRBV7-2
size: few
CDR3: CASSRAPTSGSGAGELFF

V: TRBV3-1
size: few
CDR3: CASSQDAGPNEQFF

V: TRBV7-6
size: .
CDR3: CASSQTGLGYEQYF

V: TRBV10-3
size: few
CDR3: CAISESPNEQFF

V: TRBV2
size: few
CDR3: CASSEGAYTQYF

V: TRBV3-1
size: few
CDR3: CASSRPSLGVTEAFF

V: TRBV29-1
size: .
CDR3: CSVAGLAGAWTSYEQYF